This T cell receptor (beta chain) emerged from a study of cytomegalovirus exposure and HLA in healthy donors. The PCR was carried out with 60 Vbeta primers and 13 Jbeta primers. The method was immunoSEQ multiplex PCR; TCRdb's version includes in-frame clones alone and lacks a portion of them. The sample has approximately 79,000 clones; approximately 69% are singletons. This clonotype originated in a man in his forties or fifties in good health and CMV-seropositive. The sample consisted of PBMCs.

The CDR3 DNA is TGTGCCAGCAGTCAGGTACAGATGGGCGAGCAGTACTTC. It codes for CASSQVQMGEQYF. The chain is built from TRBV27 and TRBJ2-7; D unresolved. The CDR3 consists of 13 residues. Per the germline V gene, CDR1 is MNHEY and CDR2 is SMNVEV (reference sequence). V lost 5 bases to trimming and J lost 6 bases, with 14 bases between them.